This T cell receptor (beta chain) appears in the sequencing data of a study of tumor T cells in aggressive B-cell lymphoma. Method: immunoSEQ multiplex PCR; TCRdb's copy keeps in-frame clones and lacks some. The repertoire has 2,100 or so clones, roughly 86% of them found once; the top ten carry about 19%. Within the sample, this clone is hyperexpanded. The CDR3 is 15 residues long. J was trimmed by 4 bases and V by 3 bases; bases with no gene match: 6. The germline gives CDR1 SGHTA, CDR2 FQGTGA. Source material: tumor tissue. The clonotype originates from an adult with diffuse large B cell lymphoma. The chain recombines TRBV7-3 with TRBJ1-3, with 7 bases that match TRBD1. The CDR3 DNA reads as TGTGCCAGCAGCTTGACAGGGTCCCCAGGAAACACCATATATTTT. Protein: CASSLTGSPGNTIYF.